The 8 T cell receptor beta chains reported below all come from one sample, sequenced in a study of T-cell reconstitution after alpha-beta-depleted transplantation in children (dated by TCRdb to 2016 to 2017). The treatment or condition label, as the study defines it: allogeneic hematopoietic cell transplantation with graft depleted of TCRalphabeta T cells and CD19 B cells. Libraries came from PCR. The sequencer was an Illumina HiSeq 2500. TCR library preparation used molecular barcoding, with unique molecular identifiers applied to normalize quantification of the TCRbeta repertoire. TCRdb's own reprocessing of the public reads used fastp at Q25 and MiXCR and kept productive beta chains. Each entry is one CDR3 protein sequence, shown with its most common DNA and genes. The sample records hundreds of thousands of distinct CDR3 sequences, around 13% of which are singletons. The ten largest clones represent 0.79% of the sample.

Source: PBMCs, taken before TCRalphabeta/CD19-depleted stem cell transplant. The receptors originated from a girl aged 2 to 10 with congenital amegakaryocytic thrombocytopenia, due to receive a stem cell transplant.

This clonotype appeared many times. The V gene is TRBV29-1, the J gene TRBJ1-4, with D maybe TRBD1 (5 bases). Germline V gene data show CDR1 as SQVTM and CDR2 as ANQGSEA. The ends were cut back, 6 bases at V and 5 bases at J, with 13 bases in the middle. This CDR3 has 13 residues. CDR3 DNA: TGCAGCGTAGCAGGGCGACTAAATGAAAAACTGTTTTTT. This encodes CSVAGRLNEKLFF.

Ten or more counts support this clonotype. The gene calls are TRBV7-6 and TRBJ2-1, with D perhaps matching TRBD1 or TRBD2 (6 bases each). The V gene's germline CDR1 is SGHVS and CDR2 FNYEAQ. This CDR3 has 16 residues. With 5 bases removed from V and 4 bases from J, the gap between germline ends came to 18 bases. The CDR3 loop reads CASSLRFGGGYNEQFF. In nucleotides, the CDR3 is TGTGCCAGCAGCCTAAGGTTCGGAGGGGGATACAATGAGCAGTTCTTC.

This clonotype was seen only a few times. The V gene is TRBV7-6, the J gene TRBJ1-2; D is undetermined. Germline CDR1 reads SGHVS; CDR2 reads FNYEAQ. CDR3 length: 14 residues. Trimming stripped 1 base from V and 6 bases from J, with 12 bases between. CDR3 bases: TGTGCCAGCAGCTTAGTTCGGGGAATGGATGGCTACACCTTC. Protein product: CASSLVRGMDGYTF.

This clonotype was detected ten times or more. V is TRBV10-3 and J is TRBJ2-1, with TRBD2 matching 10 bases. This CDR3 region has 15 residues. V shed 6 bases and J 4 bases; nucleotides not matched to a gene: 6. The V gene's germline CDR1 is ENHRY and CDR2 SYGVKD. The CDR3 region has the DNA TGTGCCATCAGCCCCGGGACTAGCGTGTACAATGAGCAGTTCTTC. This translates into CAISPGTSVYNEQFF.

This clonotype was recorded only once. It may be a read error: a sequence one base away is much more abundant. V is TRBV3-1 and J is TRBJ2-7; the D is unclear. CDR1 and CDR2 from the germline V gene are LGHDT and YNNKEL (reference sequence). This CDR3 has 14 residues. This CDR3 is CASSQASGINEQSF. CDR3 in DNA: TGTGCCAGCAGCCAAGCGTCGGGCATCAACGAGCAGTCCTTC.

In DNA form, the CDR3 reads TGTGCCACCAGCGAAGACTGTGAAGCTTTCTTT. Translated, it gives CATSEDCEAFF. The V and J genes are TRBV24-1 and TRBJ1-1; D remains unclear. The V and J ends lost 7 bases and 7 bases respectively, with 9 bases between them. The CDR3 runs 11 residues. CDR1 KGHDR and CDR2 SFDVKD come from the germline V gene.

This clonotype was counted many times. The chain links TRBV2 to TRBJ2-3; either TRBD1 or TRBD2 may fit D (5 bases each). Trimming pared 2 bases from V and 4 bases from J, leaving 10 bases between. Germline CDR1 SNHLY, CDR2 FYNNEI. The CDR3 spans 14 residues. The CDR3 DNA reads TGTGCCAGCAGTGAAAGTCTGGGGGCAGATACGCAGTATTTT. Its protein product is CASSESLGADTQYF.

The chain is built from TRBV5-1 and TRBJ2-1; TRBD2 matches 14 bases. The CDR3 spans 19 residues. Losses at the gene ends were 0 bases for V and 7 bases for J; bases not matched to a gene: 12. Germline assignment: CDR1 SGHRS and CDR2 YFSETQ. As DNA, the CDR3 is TGCGCCAGCAGCTTGGCCGGGACTAGCGGGAGTTTTTTTCAAAATGAGCAGTTCTTC. Its protein product is CASSLAGTSGSFFQNEQFF.